Given below is one TCR beta chain in context. Its antigen is unidentified. Following autologous stem cell transplantation, relapse occurred in every patient, and exposure to brentuximab vedotin varied. Best responses fell into complete response, partial response or progressive disease. Profiling relied on immunoSEQ multiplex PCR, and the TCRdb table lists in-frame clones only, not all of them. The table has about 50,000 clones, 73% seen once; the top ten hold around 15%. CDR1 is MGHRA, CDR2 YSYEKL, per germline. The ends were cut back, 0 bases at V and 0 bases at J, with 8 bases in the middle. The CDR3 spans 15 residues. The data originate from a study of PD-1 blockade in classical Hodgkin lymphoma. Study context: Treatment was intravenous nivolumab, 3 mg/kg every 2 weeks, until progression. Notes on the study in general: The baseline diversity of complete responders showed similarity to that of newly diagnosed patients. Undefined causes, possibly disease activity or prior therapy, underlie the repertoire differences.

The genes are TRBV4-1 and TRBJ1-2, with no clear D. This receptor was taken from a human donor with classical Hodgkin lymphoma. Specimen: peripheral blood mononuclear cells (PBMCs), collected before the second cycle of nivolumab. The CDR3 DNA sequence: TGCGCCAGCAGCCAAGAACCCACCGCTAACTATGGCTACACCTTC. Amino acid sequence: CASSQEPTANYGYTF.